The entry below describes one TCR beta chain. Its antigen specificity is not known. No much larger clone exists at a distance of one base, and base qualities are not known. V drops 4 bases and J drops 10 bases, leaving 22 bases in between. As encoded in the germline V gene, CDR1 is KGHSY while CDR2 is FQNENV. The CDR3 starts with the cysteine, ends with the phenylalanine, and has 15 residues. Here the CDR3 DNA is all that survives: 45 bases in frame from base 1. These data originate in a study of shared clonotypes between healthy human individuals (dated by TCRdb to the early 2020s). About the investigation overall: A few men and two women, aged 18 to 49 years, made up the cohort. For each donor, three plates each were used for CD4 naive and CD4 memory, two plates were used for CD8 naive, and one plate was used for CD8 memory. To estimate repertoire size and how much clonotype sharing occurs between individuals, the study deeply sequenced the blood TCR repertoires of roughly 5 healthy adults. Different laboratories and diverse techniques were used to prepare libraries and sequence TCR repertoires, to increase sequencing depth and limit assay-specific biases. Per donor, leukapheresis produced somewhere between about 0.85 and 9.5 billion PBMCs. Overall study results and their limits: Pairwise subsampling led to the expectation that sequencing depth would affect the degree of clonotype sharing among donors. Sampling was restricted to blood, and TCR repertoires in tissue are likely to differ from TCR repertoires in blood. The small number of donors limited the genetic and exposure-history diversity represented. Rarefaction of sorted-subset datasets indicated incomplete sequencing despite the large sequencing depth. Larger estimated clonotype richness was generally found for naive subsets than for memory subsets. Higher generation probabilities were observed for clonotypes shared by all four sorted-subset donors than for non-shared clonotypes. Sharing across several donors was observed for approximately 5% of naive CD4, over 3% of naive CD8, 2.3% of memory CD4, and less than 0.45% of memory CD8 clonotypes.

CD8 naive samples were obtained by positive selection for CCR7 among CD45RO-negative cells, yielding a CD45RA+CCR7+ population from which TemRA cells were excluded. The donors were healthy, HIV-negative adults with no recently reported acute infections or vaccinations. Every donor was a Caucasian adult residing in Nashville, Tennessee, USA. After blood collection by leukapheresis, PBMCs were isolated using Ficoll-Histopaque density gradient centrifugation and then cryopreserved in the vapor phase of liquid nitrogen. Analytical flow cytometry was used to check the purity and quantity of every magnetically sorted T cell population. From each sorted fraction, genomic DNA was isolated and quantified by UV absorbance on a Nanodrop 2000c. TCR CDR3 regions were amplified from genomic DNA by multiplex PCR using the deep immunoSEQ assay. For each cell subset, the extracted genomic DNA was distributed evenly across all wells of several immunoSEQ 96-well plates, and each plate served as one replicate. For sorted subsets, each replicate PCR was loaded with about 0.2 ug genomic DNA, equivalent to 25,000 to 35,000 T cell genomes. Purified libraries were quantified with a Qubit 3.0 fluorometer, sized on a Bioanalyzer 2100, and re-quantified with the KAPA Library Quantification kit. Every immunoSEQ 96-well plate was sequenced on a dedicated single-read 150-cycle Illumina NextSeq 550 flow cell. On the authors' methods: Because only junctional sequences without quality scores were contained in the immunoSEQ output, filtering matching that applied to full-length reads could not be performed. Sequences were annotated with PyIR, a Python wrapper for IgBLAST v1.9, using IMGT germline references to assign V/J genes and CDR3. Reads were filtered out if the reads had weak V/J assignments (E-value above 1e-6), no CDR3, stop codons, out-of-frame junctions, or ambiguous translated residues. A V3J clonotype was defined by an identical inferred V gene, J gene, and CDR3 amino acid sequence. The percentage overlap between two repertoires was calculated by dividing the number of shared unique clonotypes by the size of the smaller repertoire. RTK rarefaction, the Chao1 estimator, and Recon v2.1 estimates of unobserved clonotypes were used to assess repertoire richness. Generation probabilities for all TCRbeta clonotypes obtained by the gDNA method from a few donors were computed using OLGA. This immuneACCESS table, as held by TCRdb, lists in-frame sequences with V and J called but not all clones. Of the missing ones, under half trace to an unresolved V gene in checked studies; the others have no known cause. The DNA was the basis for D and trimming; V, J and clone size are from that table. The sample has 1.5 million to 2.5 million clones on record, just under 95% of them singletons. Approximately 1% of the sample is in the top ten clones.

This receptor chain uses TRBV16 and TRBJ1-1; the D region possibly corresponds to TRBD1 (5 bases align). The sample consisted of naive CD8+ T cells sorted from blood. What this sample's cell subset or site label stands for: CD45RA+CCR7+. The sequence came from a man in his late teens or twenties in good health. The CDR3 protein: CASSPVPTPGERAFF. The sequenced DNA is TGTGCCAGCAGCCCGGTTCCGACACCGGGGGAAAGAGCTTTCTTT.